This TCR beta chain was sequenced during a study of regulatory T cells in long-lasting Graves disease. Sequencing libraries for TCR beta were prepared with iRepertoire HTBI primers and Arm-PCR of CDR3 regions. From the multiplex PCR reads, TCRdb called clonotypes with MiXCR, one entry per CDR3 protein. Found here are 400,000 to 500,000 distinct CDR3 sequences, roughly 23% of them singletons; the top ten hold roughly an eighth. Study conclusions and caveats: Persistent Graves' patients showed less TCR diversity than newly diagnosed ones. When disease was persistent, TRBV28, TRBJ1-2 and TRBJ2-5 were the favored segments. Newly diagnosed patients shared 850 to 1,000 public clonotypes; persistent patients shared approximately 2,700.

This CDR3 is 15 amino acids long. Germline CDR1 and CDR2: MNHNS and SASEGT. The V segment lost 8 bases and the J segment 5 bases; nucleotides outside the gene matches: 10. Specified time point: persistent/refractory GD, antithyroid drugs over 5 years with positive TRAb. Scientists built the TCR library using RNA that was extracted from PBMCs. Graves' disease diagnoses followed American Thyroid Association guidelines. This clonotype turned up a few times. As yet, its antigen is unknown. This receptor was taken from a female donor with Graves disease. The V and J genes are TRBV6-1 and TRBJ2-7; TRBD1 agrees at 12 bases. This sample comprised peripheral blood mononuclear cells (PBMCs), obtained when the disease was refractory, from a patient treated with antithyroid drugs. Here the CDR3 reads CASSVWGQGAHEQYF. In DNA form, the CDR3 reads TGTGCCAGCTCGGTCTGGGGACAGGGGGCCCACGAGCAGTACTTC.